Included here is one T cell receptor (beta chain) sequence, with context. Its antigen is not identified. This specimen comes from a study of CD8 T cells in Susac syndrome. Overall study context: At blood draw, Susac syndrome patients were therapy-naive, on corticosteroids, or on intravenous immunoglobulin alone. General observations from the study: The study conceded that its TCR sequencing and HLA analysis involved relatively few individuals.

With random hexamers, roughly 0.45 to 1 ug RNA was reverse transcribed. TCR beta CDR3 was amplified by immunoSEQ covering 54 Vbeta and 13 Jbeta. TCRdb recomputed calls from the immunoSEQ multiplex PCR reads with MiXCR, one row per CDR3 protein. This sample has under 90,000 distinct CDR3 sequences, with 85% to 95% found just once. The receptor comes from a human donor with Susac syndrome. The specimen sequenced was CD4+ T cells from PBMCs.

The chain's CDR3 is CASSSHSGEVSGNTIYF. CDR3 coding DNA: TGCGCCAGCAGCAGCCATTCCGGGGAGGTCTCTGGAAACACCATATATTTT. The chain uses TRBV5-1 and TRBJ1-3; no clear D. V lost 4 bases to trimming and J lost 0 bases, with 17 bases between them. The length of the CDR3 is 17 residues. The germline V gene has CDR1 SGHRS and CDR2 YFSETQ.